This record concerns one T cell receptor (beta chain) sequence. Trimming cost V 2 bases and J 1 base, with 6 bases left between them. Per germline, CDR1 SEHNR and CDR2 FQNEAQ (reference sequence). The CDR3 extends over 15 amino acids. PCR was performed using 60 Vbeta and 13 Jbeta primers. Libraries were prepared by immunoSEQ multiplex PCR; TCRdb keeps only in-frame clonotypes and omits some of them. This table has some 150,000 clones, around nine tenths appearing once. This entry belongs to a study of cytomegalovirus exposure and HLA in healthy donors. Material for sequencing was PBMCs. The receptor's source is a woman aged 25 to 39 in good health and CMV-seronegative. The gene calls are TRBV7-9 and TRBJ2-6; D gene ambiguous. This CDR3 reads CASSLSASGANVLTF. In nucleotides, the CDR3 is TGTGCCAGCAGCTTATCAGCGTCTGGGGCCAACGTCCTGACTTTC. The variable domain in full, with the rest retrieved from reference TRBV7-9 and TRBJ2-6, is DTGVSQNPRHKITKRGQNVTFRCDPISEHNRLYWYRQTLGQGPEFLTYFQNEAQLEKSRLLSDRFSAERPKGSFSTLEIQRTEQGDSAMYLCASSLSASGANVLTFGAGSRLTVL.